The sequence of this TCR beta chain was determined in a study of cytomegalovirus exposure and HLA in healthy donors. This clone occurred once. PCR was performed using 60 Vbeta and 13 Jbeta primers. The data were produced by immunoSEQ multiplex PCR, yet TCRdb's version contains in-frame clones alone and is incomplete. Altogether 100,000 or so clones are present, 63% being singletons, with the ten largest covering around 6.3%. This CDR3 is built from 14 residues. V lost 7 bases, J lost 5 bases, and 6 bases stayed unmatched. Germline-derived CDR1 and CDR2 are LNHDA and SQIVND (reference sequence). The sample consisted of PBMCs. The clonotype comes from a woman aged 25-40 years in good health and CMV-seronegative. V and J are TRBV19 and TRBJ1-2; 11 nucleotides align to TRBD1. The CDR3 region is CASIGQGARYGYTF. The CDR3 DNA is TGTGCCAGTATAGGACAGGGGGCCCGTTATGGCTACACCTTC.